The entry below describes one T cell receptor (beta chain). The antigen it binds to is not known. No base quality information exists; no much larger clone differs at one position. Inclusive of the bounding cysteine and phenylalanine, the CDR3 is 15 residues long. Only the CDR3 portion is preserved as DNA: 45 bases, with reading frame beginning at the first base. CDR1 and CDR2, per the germline V gene (reference sequence), are SGHNT and YYREEE. V is pared back by 2 bases and J by 4 bases, with 15 bases lying between the germline termini. These data are taken from a study of blood T cell repertoires in COVID-19 (dated by TCRdb to 2018 to 2020). Looking at the study overall: Samples from collaborators originated in the United States, Italy and Spain and spanned both the acute and convalescent phases of COVID-19. Where HLA class I and class II types were available, the types were taken from metadata supplied by the sample provider, not from assay-based typing. The prospective study material was composed of cDNA or gDNA derived from T cells, B-cell-depleted T cells, or PBMCs. Deeply sampled blood TCRbeta repertoires from subjects exposed to, actively infected with, or recovered from COVID-19 were included in the dataset. The repertoires were released in a freely available public database intended as a resource for research on the immune response to SARS-CoV-2. The samples were drawn from two sources: the first 160 participants of the ongoing ImmuneRACE study, and 1,000 to 1,500 subjects contributed by 6 global collaborators. The sample metadata nearly always contained a de-identified subject ID, COVID-19 status, age in years and sex.

Participants in the prospective study were enrolled through a virtual design, were aged 18 to 89 years, and lived in roughly 24 United States geographic areas. To assign participants to cohorts, the prospective study relied on clinical history that participants themselves reported in a screening survey and a study questionnaire. ImmuneRACE Cohort 3 recovered participants were defined by two consecutive negative NP/OP PCR tests, healthcare professional clearance, or symptom resolution. Mobile phlebotomists in the prospective study collected whole blood, serum and a nasopharyngeal or oropharyngeal swab from every participant. Prospective study participants could optionally give additional blood draws and questionnaires over an approximately two-month period. Before DNA extraction, blood samples from the prospective study were shipped at room temperature or frozen. TCRbeta CDR3 regions were amplified from genomic DNA using the immunoSEQ Assay, a bias-controlled multiplex PCR. Per the source publication's procedure: Nucleated cell counts per sample were estimated from amplification of reference gene primers within the assay. Sequence reads were collapsed and filtered to measure the absolute abundance of every unique TCRbeta CDR3 rearrangement. Productive Simpson clonality was computed per sample as the square root of Simpson's diversity index over productive rearrangements. TCRdb carries this immuneACCESS record with in-frame sequences only. Its versions omit some clonotypes, under half of them owing to an unresolved V gene in the studies checked, with the rest unexplained. V and J calls and clone size are copied from that table; D and trimming were computed from the DNA. The sample table lists around 300,000 clones, about 90% of them with a count of one. Less than 6.5% of the sample is in the top ten clones.

The investigation overall reported the following: The amount of clinical and demographic metadata varied by source and participant and was provided uncurated.

This sequence was found in a man aged 25-40 years who had recovered from COVID-19. The sequenced sample consisted of PBMCs or T cells enriched from blood (not recorded which). The receptor chain draws on TRBV5-4 and TRBJ1-2; TRBD1 is a possible D gene, resting on 6 matching bases. The CDR3 region reads CASSLPPGAGYGYTF. The DNA reads as follows: TGTGCCAGCAGCTTACCCCCAGGGGCTGGCTATGGCTACACCTTC. When the CDR3 is completed using the reference TRBV5-4 and TRBJ1-2 genes on either side, the full variable domain is ETGVTQSPTHLIKTRGQQVTLRCSSQSGHNTVSWYQQALGQGPQFIFQYYREEENGRGNFPPRFSGLQFPNYSSELNVNALELDDSALYLCASSLPPGAGYGYTFGSGTRLTVV.